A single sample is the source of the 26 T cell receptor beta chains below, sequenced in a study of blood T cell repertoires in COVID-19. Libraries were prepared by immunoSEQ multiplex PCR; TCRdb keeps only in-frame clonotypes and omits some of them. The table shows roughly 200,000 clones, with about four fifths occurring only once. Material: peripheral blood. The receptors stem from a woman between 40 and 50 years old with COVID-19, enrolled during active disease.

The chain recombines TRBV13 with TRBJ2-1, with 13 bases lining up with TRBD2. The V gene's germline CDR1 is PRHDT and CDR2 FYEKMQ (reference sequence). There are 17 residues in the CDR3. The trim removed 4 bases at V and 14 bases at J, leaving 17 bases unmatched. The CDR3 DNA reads TGTGCCAGCAGCTCCGAGACTAGCGGGAGGAGAGGTGGGAAAAAGTTCTTC. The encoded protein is CASSSETSGRRGGKKFF.

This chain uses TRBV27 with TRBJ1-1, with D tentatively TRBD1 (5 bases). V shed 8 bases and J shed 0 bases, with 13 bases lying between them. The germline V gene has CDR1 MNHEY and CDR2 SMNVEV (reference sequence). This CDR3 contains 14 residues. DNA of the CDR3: TGTGCCAGCGGGACGGACTACATGAACACTGAAGCTTTCTTT. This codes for CASGTDYMNTEAFF.

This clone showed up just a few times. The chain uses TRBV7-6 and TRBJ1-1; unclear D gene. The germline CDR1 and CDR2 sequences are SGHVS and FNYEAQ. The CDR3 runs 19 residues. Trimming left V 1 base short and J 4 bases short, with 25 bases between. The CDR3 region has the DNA TGTGCCAGCAGCTTAGAGAGGCCCCTAGATTTGACTCATGTCACTGAAGCTTTCTTT. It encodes CASSLERPLDLTHVTEAFF.

CDR3 residues: CASSSNSRDTQYF. In DNA form, the CDR3 reads TGTGCCAGCAGCTCTAATTCTCGTGATACGCAGTATTTT. The rearrangement joins TRBV7-3 to TRBJ2-3; D uncertain. V was shortened by 4 bases and J by 6 bases, with 11 bases between the two germline ends. The CDR3 consists of 13 residues. Germline-derived CDR1 and CDR2 are SGHTA and FQGTGA.

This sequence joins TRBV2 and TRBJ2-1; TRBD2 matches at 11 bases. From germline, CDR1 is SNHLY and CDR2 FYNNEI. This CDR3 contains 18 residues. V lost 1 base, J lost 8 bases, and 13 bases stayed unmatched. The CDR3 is CASSEVISVAGGGDEQFF. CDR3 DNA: TGTGCCAGCAGTGAAGTTATCTCGGTAGCGGGAGGGGGTGATGAGCAGTTCTTC.

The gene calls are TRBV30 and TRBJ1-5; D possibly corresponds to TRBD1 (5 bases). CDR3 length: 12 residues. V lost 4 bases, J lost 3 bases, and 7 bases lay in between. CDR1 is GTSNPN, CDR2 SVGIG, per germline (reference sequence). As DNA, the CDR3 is TGTGCCTGGAAGGGGCCCAATCAGCCCCAGCATTTT. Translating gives CAWKGPNQPQHF. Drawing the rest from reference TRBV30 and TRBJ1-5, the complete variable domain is SQTIHQWPATLVQPVGSPLSLECTVEGTSNPNLYWYRQAAGRGLQLLFYSVGIGQISSEVPQNLSASRPQDRQFILSSKKLLLSDSGFYLCAWKGPNQPQHFGDGTRLSIL.

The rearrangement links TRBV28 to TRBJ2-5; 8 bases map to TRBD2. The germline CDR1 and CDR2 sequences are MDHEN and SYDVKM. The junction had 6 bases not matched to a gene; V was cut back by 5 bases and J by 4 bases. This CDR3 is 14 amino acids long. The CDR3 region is CASSDPGGGETQYF. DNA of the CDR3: TGTGCCAGCAGTGACCCCGGGGGGGGAGAGACCCAGTACTTC. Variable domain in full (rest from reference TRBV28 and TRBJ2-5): DVKVTQSSRYLVKRTGEKVFLECVQDMDHENMFWYRQDPGLGLRLIYFSYDVKMKEKGDIPEGYSVSREKKERFSLILESASTNQTSMYLCASSDPGGGETQYFGPGTRLLVL.

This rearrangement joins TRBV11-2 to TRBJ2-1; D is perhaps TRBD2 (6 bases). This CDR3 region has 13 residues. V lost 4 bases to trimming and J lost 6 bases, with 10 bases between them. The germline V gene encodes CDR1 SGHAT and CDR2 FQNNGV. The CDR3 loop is CASSSPSANEQFF. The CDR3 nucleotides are TGTGCCAGCAGCTCCCCTAGCGCCAATGAGCAGTTCTTC.

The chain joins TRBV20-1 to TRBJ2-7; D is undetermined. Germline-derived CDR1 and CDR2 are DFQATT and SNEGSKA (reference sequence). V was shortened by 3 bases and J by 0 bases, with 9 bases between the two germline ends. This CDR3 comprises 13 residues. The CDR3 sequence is CSASVHSSYEQYF. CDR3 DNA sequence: TGCAGTGCTAGTGTGCACAGCTCCTACGAGCAGTACTTC.

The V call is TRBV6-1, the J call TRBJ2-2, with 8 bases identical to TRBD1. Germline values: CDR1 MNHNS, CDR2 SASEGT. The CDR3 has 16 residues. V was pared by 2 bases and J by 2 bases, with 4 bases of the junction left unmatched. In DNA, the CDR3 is TGTGCCAGCAGTGAATTTACAGGGGGTAACACCGGGGAGCTGTTTTTT. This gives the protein CASSEFTGGNTGELFF.

This CDR3 reads CASRDRGADNEKLFF. DNA for the CDR3: TGCGCCAGCAGGGACAGGGGGGCCGATAATGAAAAACTGTTTTTT. The chain recombines TRBV5-1 with TRBJ1-4, with TRBD1 matching over 10 bases. The CDR3 spans 15 residues. The germline V gene has CDR1 SGHRS and CDR2 YFSETQ. V was pared by 5 bases and J by 4 bases, with 5 bases of the junction left unmatched. Filled out from reference TRBV5-1 and TRBJ1-4, the complete variable domain reads KAGVTQTPRYLIKTRGQQVTLSCSPISGHRSVSWYQQTPGQGLQFLFEYFSETQRNKGNFPGRFSGRQFSNSRSEMNVSTLELGDSALYLCASRDRGADNEKLFFGSGTQLSVL.

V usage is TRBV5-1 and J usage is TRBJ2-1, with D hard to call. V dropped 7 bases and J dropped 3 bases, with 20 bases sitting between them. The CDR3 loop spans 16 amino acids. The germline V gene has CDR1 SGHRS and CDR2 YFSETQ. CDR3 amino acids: CASRKEELTLYNEQFF. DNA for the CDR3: TGCGCCAGCCGAAAAGAGGAACTAACCCTCTACAATGAGCAGTTCTTC. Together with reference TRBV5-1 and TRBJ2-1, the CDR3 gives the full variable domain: KAGVTQTPRYLIKTRGQQVTLSCSPISGHRSVSWYQQTPGQGLQFLFEYFSETQRNKGNFPGRFSGRQFSNSRSEMNVSTLELGDSALYLCASRKEELTLYNEQFFGPGTRLTVL.

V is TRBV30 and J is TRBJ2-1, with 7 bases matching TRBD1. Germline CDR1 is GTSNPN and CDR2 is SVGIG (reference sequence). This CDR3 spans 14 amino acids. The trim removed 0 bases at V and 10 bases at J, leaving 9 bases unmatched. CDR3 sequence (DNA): TGTGCCTGGAGTGTCGACAGGGTTTTAGGGGAGCAGTTCTTC. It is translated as CAWSVDRVLGEQFF.

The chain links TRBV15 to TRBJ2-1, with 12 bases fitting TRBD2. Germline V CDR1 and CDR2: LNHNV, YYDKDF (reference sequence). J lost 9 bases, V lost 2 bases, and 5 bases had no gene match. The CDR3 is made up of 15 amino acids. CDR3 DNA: TGTGCCACCAGCAGACTAGCGGGAGGGAATGGTGAGCAGTTCTTC. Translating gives CATSRLAGGNGEQFF.

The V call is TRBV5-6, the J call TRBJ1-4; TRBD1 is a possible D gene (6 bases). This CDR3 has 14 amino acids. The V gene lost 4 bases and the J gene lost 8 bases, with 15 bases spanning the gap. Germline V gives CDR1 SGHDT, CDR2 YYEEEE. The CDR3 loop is CASSAVRGGEKLFF. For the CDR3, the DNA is TGTGCCAGCAGCGCCGTCCGGGGGGGCGAAAAACTGTTTTTT.

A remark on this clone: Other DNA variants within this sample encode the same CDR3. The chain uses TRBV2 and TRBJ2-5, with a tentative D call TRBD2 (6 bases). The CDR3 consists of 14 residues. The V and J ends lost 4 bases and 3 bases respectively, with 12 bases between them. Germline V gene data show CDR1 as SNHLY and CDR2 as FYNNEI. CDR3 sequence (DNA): TGTGCCAGCAGTGGGTGGGGACTGAAAGAGACCCAGTACTTC. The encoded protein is CASSGWGLKETQYF.

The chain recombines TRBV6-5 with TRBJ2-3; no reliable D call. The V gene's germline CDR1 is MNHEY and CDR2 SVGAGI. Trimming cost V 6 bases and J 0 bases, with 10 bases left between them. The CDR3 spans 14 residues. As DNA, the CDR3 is TGTGCCAGCAGGCAGCGCTTTAGCACAGATACGCAGTATTTT. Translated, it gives CASRQRFSTDTQYF.

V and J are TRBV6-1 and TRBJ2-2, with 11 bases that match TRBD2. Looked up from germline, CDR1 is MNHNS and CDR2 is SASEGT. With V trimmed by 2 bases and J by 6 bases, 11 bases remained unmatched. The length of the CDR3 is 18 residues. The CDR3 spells CASSEYGDSGGAAGELFF. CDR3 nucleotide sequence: TGTGCCAGCAGTGAATATGGCGATAGCGGGGGGGCCGCCGGGGAGCTGTTTTTT.

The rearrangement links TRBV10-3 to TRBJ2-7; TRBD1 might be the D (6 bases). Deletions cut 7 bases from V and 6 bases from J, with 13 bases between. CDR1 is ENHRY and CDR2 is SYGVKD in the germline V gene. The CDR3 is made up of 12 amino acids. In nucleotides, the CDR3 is TGTGCCATCAAAGGAACAGGGACCGAGCAGTACGTC. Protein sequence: CAIKGTGTEQYV.

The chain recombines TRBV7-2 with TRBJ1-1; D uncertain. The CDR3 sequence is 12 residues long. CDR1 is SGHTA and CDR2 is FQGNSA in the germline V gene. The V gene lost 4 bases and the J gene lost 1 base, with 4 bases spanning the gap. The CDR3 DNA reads TGTGCCAGCAGCTCGTCGAACACTGAAGCTTTCTTT. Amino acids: CASSSSNTEAFF.

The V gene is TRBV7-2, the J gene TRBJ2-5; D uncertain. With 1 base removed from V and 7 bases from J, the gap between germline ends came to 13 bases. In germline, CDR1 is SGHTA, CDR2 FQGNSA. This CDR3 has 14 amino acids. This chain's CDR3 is CASSLGTAQMTQYF. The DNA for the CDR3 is TGTGCCAGCAGCTTAGGTACAGCCCAGATGACCCAGTACTTC.

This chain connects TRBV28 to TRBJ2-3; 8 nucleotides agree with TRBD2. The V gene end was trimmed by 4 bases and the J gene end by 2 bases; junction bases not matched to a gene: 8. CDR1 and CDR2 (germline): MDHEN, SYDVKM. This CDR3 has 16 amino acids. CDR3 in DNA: TGTGCCAGCAGTTCGGGGAGCGGGAGAATCACAGATACGCAGTATTTT. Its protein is CASSSGSGRITDTQYF.

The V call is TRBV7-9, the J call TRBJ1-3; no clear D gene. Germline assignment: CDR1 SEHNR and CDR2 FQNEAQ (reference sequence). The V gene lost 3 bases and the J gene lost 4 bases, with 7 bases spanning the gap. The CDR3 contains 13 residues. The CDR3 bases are TGTGCCAGCAGCTTGAGCGGCGGAAACACCATATATTTT. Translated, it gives CASSLSGGNTIYF.

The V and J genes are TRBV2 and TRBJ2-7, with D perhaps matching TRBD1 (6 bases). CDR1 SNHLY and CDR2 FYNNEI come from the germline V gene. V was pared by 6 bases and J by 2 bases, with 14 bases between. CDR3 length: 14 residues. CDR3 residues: CASRAGTPPYEQYF. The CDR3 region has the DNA TGTGCCAGCAGGGCAGGGACACCTCCCTACGAGCAGTACTTC.

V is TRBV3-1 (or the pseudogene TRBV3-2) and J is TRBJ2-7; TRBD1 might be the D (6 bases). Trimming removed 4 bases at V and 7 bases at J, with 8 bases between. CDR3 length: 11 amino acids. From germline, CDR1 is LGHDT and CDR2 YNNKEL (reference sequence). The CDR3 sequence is CASSRGQEQYF. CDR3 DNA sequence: TGTGCCAGCAGCCGGGGGCAAGAGCAGTACTTC.

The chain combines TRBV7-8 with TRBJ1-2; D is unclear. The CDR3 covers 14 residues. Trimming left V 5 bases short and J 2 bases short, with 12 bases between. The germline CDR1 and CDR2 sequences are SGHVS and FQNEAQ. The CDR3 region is CASSVSRLNYGYTF. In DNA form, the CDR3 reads TGTGCCAGCAGCGTTAGCCGACTGAACTATGGCTACACCTTC.